This T cell receptor (beta chain) was identified during a study of T cells in Graves' hyperthyroidism and ophthalmopathy. Study information: Before any treatment, at initial diagnosis, peripheral blood was collected.

Amplified TCR beta CDR3 regions came from RNA transcripts. Using the HTBI primer set, a first-round RT-PCR was run on the TCR CDR3. Via MiXCR, TCRdb re-called the multiplex PCR reads, giving one row per CDR3 protein. The repertoire holds hundreds of thousands of distinct CDR3 sequences, with roughly 15% as singletons. Ophthalmopathy cases scored 3 or more on the Clinical Activity Score and 4 or more on NOSPECS grade, with duration below 3 months. Criteria for exclusion of patients were uncontrolled infection, other autoimmune disease, pregnancy or lactation. Diagnosis rested on symptoms, serum thyroxine and TRAb, thyroid ultrasound, and orbital computed tomography. The V and J ends lost 5 bases and 10 bases respectively, with 15 bases between them. CDR1 is LGHNA and CDR2 is YNFKEQ in the germline V gene. The CDR3 loop spans 13 amino acids.

This receptor was obtained from a woman aged 50 to 60 with Graves' ophthalmopathy. The specimen was blood. The gene calls are TRBV4-2 and TRBJ2-1; possibly TRBD1 or TRBD2 for D (5 bases each). The CDR3 nucleotides read TGTGCCAGCAGCACCGAGGGGAGCGGAGAGCAGTTCTTC. Its protein product is CASSTEGSGEQFF.